This is a list of T cell receptor beta chains from one sample in a study of vaccination effects on CD4 cells after COVID-19. The antigens these receptors bind are not known. Data came from immunoSEQ multiplex PCR; TCRdb stores just in-frame clones and leaves some out. Altogether approximately 31,000 clones are present, roughly two thirds being singletons, with the ten largest covering approximately 12%. Sequenced material: CD4+ T cells from PBMCs cultured with HCoV-229E spike peptides, taken after COVID-19 vaccination. These TCRs come from a human donor who received a COVID-19 vaccine. Both conserved end residues are part of each CDR3. The D gene is left open where the match is weak. Clone size is given for some rows only: seen once, a few or many times, or a class if the clone is expanded.

v_call	clone_size	d_call	j_call	cdr3_aa	cdr3_nt
TRBV12-3/TRBV12-4	.	.	TRBJ2-7	CASSRGGAYEQYF	TGTGCCAGCAGTCGAGGCGGGGCCTACGAGCAGTACTTC
TRBV25-1	.	.	TRBJ1-2	CASSEGWGASYGYTF	TGTGCCAGCAGTGAGGGGTGGGGCGCGTCCTATGGCTACACCTTC
TRBV11-2	.	.	TRBJ1-2	CASSLGLRGDGYTF	TGTGCCAGCAGCTTGGGTCTTCGGGGCGATGGCTACACCTTC
TRBV12-3/TRBV12-4	.	.	TRBJ1-1	CASAGTANTEAFF	TGTGCCAGCGCCGGGACGGCGAACACTGAAGCTTTCTTT
TRBV5-1	.	.	TRBJ1-2	CASSFDREYGYTF	TGCGCCAGCAGCTTTGACAGAGAATATGGCTACACCTTC
TRBV2	.	TRBD1	TRBJ1-5	CASSGGGQGSQPQHF	TGTGCCAGCAGTGGTGGAGGACAGGGGAGTCAGCCCCAGCATTTT
TRBV4-2	.	.	TRBJ2-7	CASSQGAGGWDSYEQYF	TGTGCCAGCAGCCAGGGCGCCGGGGGCTGGGACTCCTACGAGCAGTACTTC
TRBV28	.	.	TRBJ1-2	CASSLSPPRRANYGYTF	TGTGCCAGCAGTTTATCCCCCCCCAGGCGAGCTAACTATGGCTACACCTTC
TRBV7-8	.	TRBD2	TRBJ2-4	CASSSSGGAGKNIQYF	TGTGCCAGCAGCTCTAGCGGGGGGGCGGGCAAAAACATTCAGTACTTC
TRBV19	.	TRBD1	TRBJ2-5	CASSKGQLSETQYF	TGTGCCAGTAGTAAGGGACAGTTATCAGAGACCCAGTACTTC
TRBV5-6	.	TRBD2	TRBJ2-1	CASSFRGVNEQFF	TGTGCCAGCAGCTTTCGGGGGGTCAATGAGCAGTTCTTC
TRBV6-5	.	.	TRBJ1-4	CATKDSLATNEKLFF	TGTGCCACAAAGGACAGTTTAGCAACTAATGAAAAACTGTTTTTT
TRBV5-4	.	TRBD2	TRBJ2-1	CASSPREVVEQFF	TGTGCCAGCAGCCCGCGGGAGGTGGTTGAGCAGTTCTTC
TRBV19	.	.	TRBJ1-6	CASSIPLGRSSPLHF	TGTGCCAGTAGTATACCCCTAGGTCGGAGTTCACCCCTCCACTTT
TRBV19	few	TRBD1	TRBJ1-2	CASSIAVDRGNGYTF	TGTGCCAGTAGTATCGCCGTGGACAGGGGAAATGGCTACACCTTC
TRBV5-1	.	.	TRBJ1-5	CASSLLGDNQPQHF	TGCGCCAGCAGCTTATTGGGGGACAATCAGCCCCAGCATTTT
TRBV13	.	.	TRBJ1-2	CASSLRGGYTF	TGTGCCAGCAGCTTAAGAGGGGGCTACACCTTC
TRBV19	.	.	TRBJ1-2	CASSDRPYGYTF	TGTGCCAGTAGTGACCGTCCATATGGCTACACCTTC
TRBV2	.	TRBD1	TRBJ1-1	CASSTGQGATEAFF	TGTGCCAGCAGTACCGGACAGGGGGCCACTGAAGCTTTCTTT
TRBV27	.	.	TRBJ1-1	CASRRENTEAFF	TGTGCCAGCAGACGGGAGAACACTGAAGCTTTCTTT
TRBV7-2	.	TRBD2	TRBJ2-3	CASGRLAGSTDTQYF	TGTGCCAGCGGTAGACTAGCGGGGAGCACAGATACGCAGTATTTT
TRBV12-3/TRBV12-4	.	.	TRBJ1-6	CASSFGGHLNF	TGTGCCAGCAGTTTTGGCGGACACCTTAACTTT
TRBV12-3/TRBV12-4	.	.	TRBJ2-2	CASSSLGSGELFF	TGTGCCAGCAGTTCCCTAGGTTCCGGGGAGCTGTTTTTT
TRBV27	once	TRBD1	TRBJ1-5	CASSHDRTGPDQPQHF	TGTGCCAGCAGCCATGACAGGACAGGGCCGGATCAGCCCCAGCATTTT
TRBV11-2	few	.	TRBJ1-3	CASSEHRVSFYF	TGTGCCAGCAGCGAACACAGGGTGTCCTTCTATTTT
TRBV2	once	.	TRBJ2-7	CASSLANYEQYF	TGTGCCAGCAGTCTAGCGAACTACGAGCAGTACTTC
TRBV18	.	.	TRBJ2-1	CASSPPGRETYNEQFF	TGTGCCAGCTCACCGCCGGGACGGGAAACCTACAATGAGCAGTTCTTC
TRBV7-2	.	.	TRBJ2-2	CASSLWGGANTGELFF	TGTGCCAGCAGCTTATGGGGGGGGGCTAACACCGGGGAGCTGTTTTTT
TRBV5-1	.	TRBD1	TRBJ1-2	CASSLVGQGWGYTF	TGCGCCAGCAGCTTGGTGGGACAGGGCTGGGGCTACACCTTC
TRBV19	.	.	TRBJ2-1	CASKRGGGWNEQFF	TGTGCCAGTAAAAGAGGGGGGGGGTGGAATGAGCAGTTCTTC
TRBV3-1/TRBV3-2	.	TRBD2	TRBJ2-1	CASSQVERLAGGYNEQFF	TGTGCCAGCAGCCAAGTCGAGAGACTAGCGGGGGGCTACAATGAGCAGTTCTTC
TRBV7-9	few	.	TRBJ1-2	CASSLDRSRGYTF	TGTGCCAGCAGCTTAGATCGATCCCGGGGCTACACCTTC
TRBV7-2	.	TRBD2	TRBJ2-2	CASSSWTSGGELFF	TGTGCCAGCAGCTCATGGACTAGCGGAGGGGAGCTGTTTTTT
TRBV12-3/TRBV12-4	.	.	TRBJ1-2	CASSLLGSYGYTF	TGTGCCAGCAGTTTACTCGGCAGTTATGGCTACACCTTC
TRBV9	few	.	TRBJ2-5	CASSWGTTPQETQYF	TGTGCCAGCAGCTGGGGGACCACCCCGCAAGAGACCCAGTACTTC
TRBV19	.	TRBD2	TRBJ2-2	CASRGGSNTGELFF	TGTGCCAGTAGGGGGGGGTCGAACACCGGGGAGCTGTTTTTT
TRBV18	few	.	TRBJ2-1	CASSPYSYEQFF	TGTGCCAGCTCACCCTATAGCTATGAGCAGTTCTTC
TRBV10-2	few	TRBD1	TRBJ2-7	CASSPGQGSYEQYF	TGCGCCAGCAGCCCGGGACAGGGGAGCTACGAGCAGTACTTC
TRBV7-9	once	.	TRBJ1-1	CASSLPHVAEAFF	TGTGCCAGCAGCTTACCCCATGTCGCTGAAGCTTTCTTT
TRBV7-8	.	.	TRBJ1-5	CASSTWGEGLGNQPQHF	TGTGCCAGCAGCACCTGGGGAGAGGGACTTGGCAATCAGCCCCAGCATTTT
TRBV9	.	TRBD2	TRBJ2-3	CASSVGLAGSSTDTQYF	TGTGCCAGCAGCGTAGGACTAGCGGGGTCTAGCACAGATACGCAGTATTTT
TRBV19	.	TRBD2	TRBJ2-3	CASSIAGGAINTQYF	TGTGCCAGTAGTATCGCGGGGGGCGCCATAAATACGCAGTATTTT